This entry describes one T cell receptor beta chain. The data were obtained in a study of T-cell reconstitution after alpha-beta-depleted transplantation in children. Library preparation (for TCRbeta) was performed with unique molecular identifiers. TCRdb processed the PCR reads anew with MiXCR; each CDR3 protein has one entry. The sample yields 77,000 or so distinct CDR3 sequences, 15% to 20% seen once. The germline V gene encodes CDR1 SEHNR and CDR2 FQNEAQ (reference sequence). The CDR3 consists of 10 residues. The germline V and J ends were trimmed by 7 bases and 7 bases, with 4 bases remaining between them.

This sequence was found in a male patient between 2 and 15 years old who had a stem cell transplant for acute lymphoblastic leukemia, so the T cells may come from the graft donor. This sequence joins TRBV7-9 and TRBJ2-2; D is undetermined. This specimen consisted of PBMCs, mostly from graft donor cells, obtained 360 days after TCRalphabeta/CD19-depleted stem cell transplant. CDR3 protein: CASKGGELFF. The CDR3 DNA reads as TGTGCCAGCAAAGGCGGGGAGCTGTTTTTT.